This passage covers 10 T cell receptor beta chains from one sample sequenced in a study of T cell responses to AZD1222 COVID-19 vaccine. The assay was immunoSEQ multiplex PCR, and TCRdb's table has in-frame clones only and misses some. Found here are 100,000 to 150,000 clones, around 89% of them singletons; the top ten hold around 1.5%. This specimen consisted of peripheral blood, obtained on day 0 of AZD1222 vaccination. The receptors shown here come from an adult in good health.

The chain recombines TRBV28 with TRBJ2-1; D not resolved. The V end lost 3 bases, the J end lost 8 bases, and 11 bases lay between the germline ends. Germline V gene lookup returns CDR1 MDHEN and CDR2 SYDVKM. This CDR3 has 13 amino acids. DNA for the CDR3: TGTGCCAGCAGTTTCCGCCGGGCCGATGAGCAGTTCTTC. It is translated as CASSFRRADEQFF.

The chain employs TRBV4-3 and TRBJ2-1; D is undetermined. V shed 0 bases and J shed 8 bases, with 14 bases lying between them. Germline V lookup: CDR1 LGHNA, CDR2 YSLEER. This CDR3 comprises 15 residues. CDR3 protein: CASSQERTRVDEQFF. Written as DNA, the CDR3 is TGCGCCAGCAGCCAAGAAAGGACCCGGGTGGATGAGCAGTTCTTC.

The chain carries TRBV7-9 and TRBJ1-2; D is ambiguous. V was shortened by 0 bases and J by 0 bases, with 8 bases between the two germline ends. CDR1 is SEHNR, CDR2 FQNEAQ, per germline (reference sequence). This CDR3 has 15 residues. The CDR3 DNA is TGTGCCAGCAGCTTAGCGGTAGACTCTAACTATGGCTACACCTTC. It specifies CASSLAVDSNYGYTF.

The V and J genes are TRBV19 and TRBJ1-1; D gene ambiguous. Germline-derived CDR1 and CDR2 are LNHDA and SQIVND (reference sequence). V was pared by 7 bases and J by 3 bases, with 15 bases between. The CDR3 runs to 14 residues. CDR3 loop: CASKYRRRDTEAFF. CDR3 DNA: TGTGCCAGTAAGTATCGACGCCGGGACACTGAAGCTTTCTTT.

This rearrangement joins TRBV5-1 to TRBJ2-3; weak D call: TRBD1 (6 bases). Trimming pared 2 bases from V and 2 bases from J, leaving 12 bases between. The CDR3 covers 15 residues. The germline V gene has CDR1 SGHRS and CDR2 YFSETQ. The CDR3 loop reads CASSFWDTNTDTQYF. The CDR3 DNA sequence: TGCGCCAGCAGCTTTTGGGACACCAACACAGATACGCAGTATTTT.

There are a few counts of this clone. The chain joins TRBV6-2 or TRBV6-3 to TRBJ2-7; 7 nucleotides line up with TRBD1. Germline V CDR1 and CDR2: MNHEY, SVGEGT. With 6 bases clipped from V and 0 bases from J, the junction kept 8 bases outside the gene matches. The CDR3 runs to 15 residues. This chain's CDR3 is CASSYTGASSYEQYF. The CDR3 nucleotides are TGTGCCAGCAGCTATACAGGGGCATCCTCCTACGAGCAGTACTTC.

The rearrangement links TRBV19 to TRBJ2-1; 7 bases are a match to TRBD1. The CDR3 sequence is 13 residues long. From germline, CDR1 is LNHDA and CDR2 SQIVND (reference sequence). The ends lost 7 bases at V and 6 bases at J; junction bases unmatched: 6. CDR3 sequence reads: CASNLRQGNEQFF. The CDR3 DNA follows: TGTGCCAGTAACCTCCGACAGGGCAATGAGCAGTTCTTC.

This clone occurred a few times. V and J are TRBV7-3 and TRBJ1-5; D unresolved. The germline V gene encodes CDR1 SGHTA and CDR2 FQGTGA. V lost 4 bases, J lost 2 bases, and 9 bases lay in between. This CDR3 region has 14 residues. The CDR3 DNA is TGTGCCAGCAGCTCCACCGGGGGCAATCAGCCCCAGCATTTT. Amino acid sequence: CASSSTGGNQPQHF.

This chain joins TRBV7-9 and TRBJ2-7; D is unresolved. Trimming stripped 1 base from V and 4 bases from J, with 8 bases between. The CDR3 covers 13 residues. The germline V gene encodes CDR1 SEHNR and CDR2 FQNEAQ (reference sequence). The CDR3 region is CASSLVGAYEQYF. CDR3 bases: TGTGCCAGCAGCTTAGTGGGTGCGTACGAGCAGTACTTC.

The chain is built from TRBV7-3 and TRBJ1-1; the D is unclear. Germline CDR1 SGHTA, CDR2 FQGTGA. This CDR3 region has 15 residues. V lost 6 bases and J 6 bases, leaving 20 bases between the germline ends. CDR3 DNA sequence: TGTGCCAGCAGTGGGGTCGAGGGTCCCCTGGCTGAAGCTTTCTTT. Protein sequence: CASSGVEGPLAEAFF.